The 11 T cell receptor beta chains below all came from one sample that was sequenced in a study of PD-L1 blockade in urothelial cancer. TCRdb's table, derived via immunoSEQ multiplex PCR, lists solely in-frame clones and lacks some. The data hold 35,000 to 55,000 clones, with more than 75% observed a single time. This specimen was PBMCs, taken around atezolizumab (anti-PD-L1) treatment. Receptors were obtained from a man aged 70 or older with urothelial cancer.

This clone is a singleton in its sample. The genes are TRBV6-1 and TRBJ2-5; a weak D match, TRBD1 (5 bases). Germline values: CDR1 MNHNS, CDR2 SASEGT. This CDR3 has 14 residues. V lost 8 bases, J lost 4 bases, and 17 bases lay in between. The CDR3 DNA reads TGTGCCAGCGGGGCAGGGTCGTCTGGAGAGACCCAGTACTTC. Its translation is CASGAGSSGETQYF.

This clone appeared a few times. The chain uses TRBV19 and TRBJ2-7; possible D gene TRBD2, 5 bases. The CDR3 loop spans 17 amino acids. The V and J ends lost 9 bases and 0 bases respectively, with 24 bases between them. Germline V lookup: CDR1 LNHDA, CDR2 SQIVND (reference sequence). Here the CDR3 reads CASIQTPLGGRSYEQYF. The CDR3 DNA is TGTGCCAGCATTCAAACCCCCTTGGGCGGGCGCTCCTACGAGCAGTACTTC.

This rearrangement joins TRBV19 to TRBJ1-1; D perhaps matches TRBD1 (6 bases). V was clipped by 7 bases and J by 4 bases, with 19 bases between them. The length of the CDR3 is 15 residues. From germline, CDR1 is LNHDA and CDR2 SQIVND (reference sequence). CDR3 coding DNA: TGTGCCAGTAACGGAGGGGGGGGAACAGTCACTGAAGCTTTCTTT. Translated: CASNGGGGTVTEAFF.

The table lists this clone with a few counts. CDR3 bases: TGTGCCAGCAGCCGATTGACAGTGGCCCCTAATGAAAAACTGTTTTTT. Translating it yields CASSRLTVAPNEKLFF. This sequence joins TRBV5-6 and TRBJ1-4; a weak D match, TRBD1 (5 bases). CDR1 SGHDT and CDR2 YYEEEE come from the germline V gene. The CDR3 sequence is 16 residues long. Trimming removed 4 bases from V and 3 bases from J, with 16 bases in between.

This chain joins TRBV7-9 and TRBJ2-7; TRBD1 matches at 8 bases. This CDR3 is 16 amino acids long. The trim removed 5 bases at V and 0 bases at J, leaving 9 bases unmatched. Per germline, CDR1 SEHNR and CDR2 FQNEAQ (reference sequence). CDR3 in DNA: TGTGCCAGCAGCCCCCGTCGGACAGGGAGCTCCTACGAGCAGTACTTC. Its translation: CASSPRRTGSSYEQYF.

This CDR3 is CASGGDPGGYTF. CDR3 DNA: TGTGCCAGCGGGGGGGACCCGGGAGGCTACACCTTC. This rearrangement joins TRBV6-1 to TRBJ1-2, with TRBD1 as a possible D gene (5 bases). Germline V CDR1 and CDR2: MNHNS, SASEGT. The V gene lost 8 bases and the J gene lost 8 bases, with 15 bases spanning the gap. The CDR3 extends over 12 amino acids.

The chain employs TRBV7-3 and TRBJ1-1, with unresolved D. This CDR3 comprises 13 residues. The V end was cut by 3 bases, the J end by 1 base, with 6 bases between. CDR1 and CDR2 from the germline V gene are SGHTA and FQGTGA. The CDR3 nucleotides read TGTGCCAGCAGCTTGTCAGGGAACACTGAAGCTTTCTTT. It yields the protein CASSLSGNTEAFF.

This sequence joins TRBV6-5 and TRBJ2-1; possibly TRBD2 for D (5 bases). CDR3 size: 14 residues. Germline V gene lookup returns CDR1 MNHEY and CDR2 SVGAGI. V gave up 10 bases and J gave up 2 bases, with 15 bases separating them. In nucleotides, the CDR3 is TGTGCCACCCACCGGGGTCTTACCTACAATGAGCAGTTCTTC. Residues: CATHRGLTYNEQFF.

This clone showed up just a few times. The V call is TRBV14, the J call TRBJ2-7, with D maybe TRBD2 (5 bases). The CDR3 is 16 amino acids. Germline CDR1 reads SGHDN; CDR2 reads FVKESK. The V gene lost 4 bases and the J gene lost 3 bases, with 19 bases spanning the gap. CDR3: CASSLPSAAEDYEQYF. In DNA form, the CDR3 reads TGTGCCAGCAGCCTTCCTTCGGCGGCGGAGGACTACGAGCAGTACTTC.

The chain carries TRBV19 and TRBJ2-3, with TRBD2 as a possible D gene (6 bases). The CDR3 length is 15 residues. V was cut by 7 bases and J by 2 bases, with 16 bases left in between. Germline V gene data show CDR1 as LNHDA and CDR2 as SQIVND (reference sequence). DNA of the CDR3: TGTGCCAGTAATCCGGGGGACGGATACACAGATACGCAGTATTTT. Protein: CASNPGDGYTDTQYF.

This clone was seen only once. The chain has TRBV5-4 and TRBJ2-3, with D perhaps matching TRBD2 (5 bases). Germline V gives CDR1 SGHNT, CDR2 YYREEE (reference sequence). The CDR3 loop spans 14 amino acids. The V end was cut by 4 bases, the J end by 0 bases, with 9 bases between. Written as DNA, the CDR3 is TGTGCCAGCAGCCCCCCGGGAAGCACAGATACGCAGTATTTT. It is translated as CASSPPGSTDTQYF. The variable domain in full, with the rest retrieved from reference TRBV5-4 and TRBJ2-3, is ETGVTQSPTHLIKTRGQQVTLRCSSQSGHNTVSWYQQALGQGPQFIFQYYREEENGRGNFPPRFSGLQFPNYSSELNVNALELDDSALYLCASSPPGSTDTQYFGPGTRLTVL.